This T cell receptor (beta chain) was obtained from a study of control samples from healthy donors and cancer patients. Regarding this clone: The junction shows a germline mismatch at one end, possibly a read error.

The germline V gene encodes CDR1 SGHAT and CDR2 FQDESV (reference sequence). This CDR3 is built from 15 residues. Sequenced by immunoSEQ multiplex PCR; TCRdb stores in-frame clones only, minus some. The table lists 150,000 to 200,000 clones, 70% to 90% of them singletons, with approximately 12% in the top ten. The V gene is TRBV11-1, the J gene TRBJ2-1; D is perhaps TRBD1 (6 bases). The origin of this receptor is a man aged 30 to 45 in good health. The specimen was blood. The CDR3 bases are TGTGCCAGCAGTTTAGGACAGAAGACGCACAATGAGCAGTTCTTC. Translation: CASSLGQKTHNEQFF.